This entry features one T cell receptor (beta chain) sequence. This sample stems from a study of blood T cell repertoires in COVID-19. Profiled with immunoSEQ multiplex PCR; TCRdb holds only in-frame clones, not every one. The sample holds 400,000 to 450,000 clones, roughly 90% seen once. CDR1 is PRHDT and CDR2 is FYEKMQ in the germline V gene (reference sequence). The CDR3 totals 17 residues. The V gene lost 2 bases and the J gene lost 4 bases, with 18 bases spanning the gap. Sequenced material: peripheral blood. The V and J genes are TRBV13 and TRBJ1-5, with a possible D match to TRBD1 (6 bases). The origin of this receptor is a woman aged 40 to 50 with COVID-19, enrolled during active disease. The CDR3 nucleotides are TGTGCCAGCAGCTTAAATGTCGGGGGAGGGGGAAATCAGCCCCAGCATTTT. As protein: CASSLNVGGGGNQPQHF.